The TCR beta chain described here comes from a study of cytomegalovirus exposure and HLA in healthy donors (dated by TCRdb to the late 2010s). Notes on the research overall: According to a later analysis, one platform produced both the 110 or so validation repertoires and the 670 or so repertoires of the first cohort. The study aimed to test whether cataloging public T cell receptors could reveal signatures of past pathogen exposure. Besides the first cohort of more than 650 subjects, a separate validation cohort made up of 120 different subjects was used. To predict cytomegalovirus infection status, the study combined high-throughput TCR immunosequencing, statistical association of individual TCRs with disease status, and machine learning. Overall results and qualifications from the work: It was suggested by the authors that the approach could potentially be generalized to other disease states and immunological phenotypes. A later analysis lacked HLA typing for the validation cohort, so it scored co-occurrence in that cohort across all 120 repertoires. Three of the identified cytomegalovirus-associated TCR beta chains were confirmed in vitro to be specific for cytomegalovirus antigens. The classifier was reported to diagnose cytomegalovirus status with high specificity and sensitivity in both the original and validation cohorts. Subsequent analysis determined that TCRs grouped into clusters in the first cohort also showed a tendency toward co-occurrence across the 120 validation repertoires, and approximately 93% of cluster scores exceeded 0. Across donors, most TCR sequences were observed very rarely, whereas some public TCRs were present in many individuals. The study listed over 150 TCR beta chains as associated with cytomegalovirus.

The CDR3 runs 13 residues from the cysteine to the phenylalanine. The DNA shown is the 39-base CDR3, in frame from base 1. The V end gives up 2 bases and the J end 12 bases, leaving 5 bases in the junction not matched to a gene. According to the germline V gene, CDR1 reads MNHEY and CDR2 reads SVGAGI. Donors formed part of the validation cohort, which comprised over a hundred subjects and was distinct from the first cohort of under 850 subjects. This clone was counted a single time. The clone's antigen remains unknown. Base-call qualities are not available, and no considerably larger clone is one nucleotide away. Libraries came from the immunoSEQ multiplex PCR assay. As for the original processing: A statistical classification framework was developed to diagnose cytomegalovirus status using the catalog of TCR beta chain sequences. The table was pulled from immuneACCESS by TCRdb, which kept in-frame rearrangements only. Such tables lose some clones; where checked, under half of the loss comes from unresolved V genes, and the rest has no known cause. From that table come the V and J calls and clone size; the DNA was used to work out D and trimming. The table for this sample lists fewer than 200,000 clones; roughly four fifths of them were counted only once. Roughly 2.8% of the sample rests with the top ten.

This TCR derives from a woman younger than 30 in good health and CMV-seropositive. The sample taken for sequencing was PBMCs. The chain was built from TRBV6-5 and TRBJ1-4, with TRBD1 matching 8 junction bases. Read as DNA, the sequence is TGTGCCAGCAGTTACCGTATACAGGGGGAACTGTTTTTT. Its coded protein is CASSYRIQGELFF.